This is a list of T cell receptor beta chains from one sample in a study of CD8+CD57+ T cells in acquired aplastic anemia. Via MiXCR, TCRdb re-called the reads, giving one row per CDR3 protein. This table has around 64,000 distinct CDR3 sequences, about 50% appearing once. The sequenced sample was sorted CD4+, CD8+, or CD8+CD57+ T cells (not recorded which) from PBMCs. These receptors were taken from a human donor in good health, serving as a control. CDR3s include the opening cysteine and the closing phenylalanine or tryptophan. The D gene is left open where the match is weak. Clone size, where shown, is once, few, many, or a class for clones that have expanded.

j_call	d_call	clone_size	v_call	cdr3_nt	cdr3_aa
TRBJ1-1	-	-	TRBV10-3	TGTGCCATCAGTGATGGACGGTGGAACACTGAAGCTTTCTTT	CAISDGRWNTEAFF
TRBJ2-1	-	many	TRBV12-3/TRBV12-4	TGTGCCAGCAGGGGACTGGGAGAGAGTTATGAGCAGTTCTTC	CASRGLGESYEQFF
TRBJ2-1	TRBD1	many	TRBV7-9	TGTGCCAGCAGCCACATAGAATGGGACAGCTCCTACAATGAGCAGTTCTTC	CASSHIEWDSSYNEQFF
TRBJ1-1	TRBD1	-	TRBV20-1	TGCAGTGCTCGACAGGGAGGGGGTACTGAAGCTTTCTTT	CSARQGGGTEAFF
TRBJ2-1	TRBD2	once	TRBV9	TGTGCCAGCAGCGCATCTAGCGGGGGGGAGCAGTTCTTC	CASSASSGGEQFF
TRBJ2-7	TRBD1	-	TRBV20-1	TGCAGTGCCAGCTCAGCAGACAGGGCAGGCGAGCAGTACTTC	CSASSADRAGEQYF
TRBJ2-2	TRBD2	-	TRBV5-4	TGTGCCAGCAGCTGGCGACTAGCGGGAGGGGGCACCGGGGAGCTGTTTTTT	CASSWRLAGGGTGELFF
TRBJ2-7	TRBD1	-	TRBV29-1	TGCAGCTTGCCGGGACAGGGTGCCGAGCAGTACTTC	CSLPGQGAEQYF
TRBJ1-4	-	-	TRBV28	TGTGCCAGCAGTTTATCAAATGGACACCTACCGGGCGTGAGTAATGAAAAACTGTTTTTT	CASSLSNGHLPGVSNEKLFF
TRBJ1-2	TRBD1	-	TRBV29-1	TGCAGCGTGGAGGGACAGGGAGGCTACACCTTC	CSVEGQGGYTF
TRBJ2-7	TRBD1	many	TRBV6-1	TGTGCCAGCAGTGCCCCGGGACAGCACTACGAGCAGTACTTC	CASSAPGQHYEQYF
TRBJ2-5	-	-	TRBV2	TGTGCCAGCAACCACGAGGGAGTAGGGAGAGAGACCCAGTACTTC	CASNHEGVGRETQYF
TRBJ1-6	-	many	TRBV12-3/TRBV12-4	TGTGCCAGCAGTTGGGGGGGGCCACTCCACTTT	CASSWGGPLHF
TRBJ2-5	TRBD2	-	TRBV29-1	TGCAGCGTAGGCGGGGGAATAAAAGAGACCCAGTACTTC	CSVGGGIKETQYF
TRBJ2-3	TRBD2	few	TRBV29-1	TGCAGCGTTGAAGGAAGTAGCGGGGCGCCACTAGATACGCAGTATTTT	CSVEGSSGAPLDTQYF
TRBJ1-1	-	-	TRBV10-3	TGTGCCATCAGCGAACGGGGGAACACTGAAGCTTTCTTT	CAISERGNTEAFF
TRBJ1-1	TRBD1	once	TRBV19	TGTGCCAGTAGCCCACTACAGGGGACGAACACTGAAGCCTTCTTT	CASSPLQGTNTEAFF
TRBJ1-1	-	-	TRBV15	TGTGCCACCAGCAGAGGGTACGTTGAAGCTTTCTTT	CATSRGYVEAFF
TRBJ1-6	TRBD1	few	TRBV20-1	TGCAGTGCTGGAGGGACAGTTAATTCACCCCTCCACTTT	CSAGGTVNSPLHF
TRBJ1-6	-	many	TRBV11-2	TGTGCCAGCAGCTTAGTGAGCAGGGTATACGGTAATTCACCCCTCCACTTT	CASSLVSRVYGNSPLHF
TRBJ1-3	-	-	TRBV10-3	TGTGCCATCAGTGACACCAGCTCTGGAAACACCATATATTTT	CAISDTSSGNTIYF
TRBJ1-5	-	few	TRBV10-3	TGTGCCATCAAAGGGGATGGCAATCAGCCCCAGCATTTT	CAIKGDGNQPQHF
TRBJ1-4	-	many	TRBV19	TGTGCCAGTAGCCCTGGCAAGGGGCGCGGTGAAAAACTGTTTTTT	CASSPGKGRGEKLFF
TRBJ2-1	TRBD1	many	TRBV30	TGTGCCTGGAGTACGGGGACAGGGGGAGGCAATGAGCAGTTCTTC	CAWSTGTGGGNEQFF
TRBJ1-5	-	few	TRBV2	TGTGCCAGCAGTGGTTTGGGGAGCCAAGAGACCCAGCATTTT	CASSGLGSQETQHF
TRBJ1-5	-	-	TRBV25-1	TGTGCCAGCAGTGATTCAGGGCTACGTCAGCCCCAGCATTTT	CASSDSGLRQPQHF
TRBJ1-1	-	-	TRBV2	TGTGCCAGCAGTGATGTTGGAATGAACACTGAAGCTTTCTTT	CASSDVGMNTEAFF
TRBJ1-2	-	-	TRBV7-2	TGTGCCAGCAGCTTAACAGCCAGGGACGATGGCTACACCTTC	CASSLTARDDGYTF
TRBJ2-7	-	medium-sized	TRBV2	TGTGCCAGCAGTGAAAAGGGTGGAGACGAGCAGTACTTC	CASSEKGGDEQYF
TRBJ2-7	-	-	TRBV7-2	TGTGCCAGCAGCCGGATCGGGAGTTCCTACGAGCAGTACTTC	CASSRIGSSYEQYF
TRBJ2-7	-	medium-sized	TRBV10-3	TGTGCCATCAGTGATGTGGGGACCCAGAACTACGAGCAGTACTTC	CAISDVGTQNYEQYF